Shown below are 31 T cell receptor beta chains from a single sample sequenced in a study of T cells after posttransplantation cyclophosphamide. Here immunoSEQ multiplex PCR was the method, and the copy in TCRdb shows in-frame clones only, minus some. Of about 32,000 clones listed, around nine tenths are singletons. Cells defined as naive were viable CD3+CD4+ or CD3+CD8+ and CCR7+CD45RA+CD45RO-CD95-CD27+CD28+. Sample: naive CD4+ T cells sorted from blood. These receptors were collected from a man aged 25-45 years in good health and a related stem cell transplant donor.

The chain has TRBV6-1 and TRBJ2-3; possible D gene TRBD2, 5 bases. The CDR3 extends over 12 amino acids. Germline V CDR1 and CDR2: MNHNS, SASEGT. The germline V and J ends were trimmed by 2 bases and 14 bases, with 14 bases remaining between them. The CDR3 bases are TGTGCCAGCAGTGAAACGTGGACTCGGTCGTATTTT. Amino acids: CASSETWTRSYF.

This sequence joins TRBV19 and TRBJ2-7; 10 bases align to TRBD1. The ends lost 1 base at V and 0 bases at J; junction bases unmatched: 6. The CDR3 has 17 amino acids. The germline CDR1 and CDR2 sequences are LNHDA and SQIVND (reference sequence). The CDR3 spells CASSIAGTGAGSYEQYF. CDR3 DNA: TGTGCCAGTAGTATAGCCGGGACAGGGGCAGGCTCCTACGAGCAGTACTTC.

This clone was recorded a few times. The V call is TRBV9, the J call TRBJ1-4; 9 bases agree with TRBD1. CDR1 is SGDLS, CDR2 YYNGEE, per germline. The CDR3 length is 15 residues. Trimming cost V 0 bases and J 8 bases; bases outside gene matches: 5. CDR3 residues: CASSVAGTGLEKLFF. The DNA of the CDR3 is TGTGCCAGCAGCGTAGCCGGGACAGGGCTGGAAAAACTGTTTTTT.

V and J are TRBV4-1 and TRBJ2-7; TRBD2 might be the D (6 bases). The germline V gene has CDR1 MGHRA and CDR2 YSYEKL. This CDR3 has 13 residues. Trimming took 4 bases from V and 7 from J, leaving 14 bases between them. This chain's CDR3 is CASSLNGGREQYF. CDR3 DNA: TGCGCCAGCAGCCTTAATGGGGGGAGGGAGCAGTACTTC.

The V and J genes are TRBV28 and TRBJ1-1; 10 positions match TRBD1. Germline V gene data show CDR1 as MDHEN and CDR2 as SYDVKM. The CDR3 extends over 14 amino acids. With 4 bases clipped from V and 3 bases from J, the junction kept 2 bases outside the gene matches. In DNA, the CDR3 is TGTGCCAGCAGTTCCGGACAGGGGGACACTGAAGCTTTCTTT. Translated, it gives CASSSGQGDTEAFF.

The chain has TRBV18 and TRBJ1-4; the D gene is possibly TRBD1 (6 bases). Trimming cost V 3 bases and J 7 bases, with 15 bases left between them. This CDR3 has 15 residues. Germline CDR1 KGHSH, CDR2 LQKENI. This CDR3 reads CASSPGTGHPEKLFF. In nucleotides, the CDR3 is TGTGCCAGCTCACCGGGGACGGGACACCCTGAAAAACTGTTTTTT.

This clone is a singleton in its sample. This sequence joins TRBV5-1 and TRBJ2-7, with 9 bases aligning to TRBD1. CDR3 length: 14 residues. Trimming took 6 bases from V and 3 from J; bases not matched to a gene: 7. Germline V gene data show CDR1 as SGHRS and CDR2 as YFSETQ. Here the CDR3 DNA reads TGCGCCAGCAAGACAGGGGGGGTTGACTACGAGCAGTACTTC. It encodes CASKTGGVDYEQYF.

The V call is TRBV18, the J call TRBJ2-7; weak D call: TRBD2 (5 bases). Germline CDR1 reads KGHSH; CDR2 reads LQKENI. The CDR3 sequence is 16 residues long. V lost 2 bases, J lost 5 bases, and 19 bases lay in between. CDR3 sequence: CASSPRELVAFNEQYF. The CDR3 DNA is TGTGCCAGCTCACCAAGAGAACTAGTAGCTTTCAACGAGCAGTACTTC.

In this sample, this clone turned up once. V gene TRBV25-1 combines with J gene TRBJ2-6, with 9 positions matching TRBD1. V trimming: 8 bases; J trimming: 3 bases; junction bases outside the gene matches: 8. This CDR3 contains 16 residues. Germline V gene lookup returns CDR1 MGHDK and CDR2 SYGVNS. CDR3 coding DNA: TGTGCCAGCGGAGAAGGGACAGGGTTTGGGGCCAACGTCCTGACTTTC. Translating gives CASGEGTGFGANVLTF.

The chain employs TRBV6-1 and TRBJ1-2; TRBD1 agrees at 7 bases. The CDR3 covers 14 residues. Looked up from germline, CDR1 is MNHNS and CDR2 is SASEGT. J gave up 7 bases and V 5 bases, and 10 bases lay outside the gene matches. The CDR3 loop is CASSYGDRSGGYTF. In DNA, the CDR3 is TGTGCCAGCAGTTATGGGGACAGATCCGGTGGCTACACCTTC.

The chain recombines TRBV10-2 with TRBJ1-1, with D possibly being TRBD1 (6 bases). CDR1 WSHSY and CDR2 SAAADI come from the germline V gene. The CDR3 is 12 amino acids. V dropped 5 bases and J dropped 8 bases, with 12 bases sitting between them. The DNA for the CDR3 is TGCGCCAGCAGTCACCACAGGGAGGAAGCTTTCTTT. This gives the protein CASSHHREEAFF.

The chain employs TRBV5-1 and TRBJ2-3, with a possible D match to TRBD1 (5 bases). Per the germline V gene, CDR1 is SGHRS and CDR2 is YFSETQ. Trimming stripped 0 bases from V and 4 bases from J, with 15 bases between. This CDR3 contains 16 residues. The CDR3 loop is CASSLAKIGVADTQYF. CDR3 nucleotides: TGCGCCAGCAGCTTGGCCAAAATAGGGGTGGCAGATACGCAGTATTTT. The full variable domain, its missing parts supplied by reference TRBV5-1 and TRBJ2-3, is KAGVTQTPRYLIKTRGQQVTLSCSPISGHRSVSWYQQTPGQGLQFLFEYFSETQRNKGNFPGRFSGRQFSNSRSEMNVSTLELGDSALYLCASSLAKIGVADTQYFGPGTRLTVL.

This chain uses TRBV13 with TRBJ1-1; 8 bases align to TRBD1. The CDR3 loop spans 15 amino acids. CDR1 and CDR2 (germline): PRHDT, FYEKMQ (reference sequence). After removal of 5 bases from V and 6 bases from J, the junction contained 11 bases not matched to a gene. The CDR3 protein is CASSARTGKSAEAFF. For the CDR3, the DNA is TGTGCCAGCAGCGCGAGGACAGGGAAAAGTGCTGAAGCTTTCTTT. Full variable domain (remainder filled in from reference TRBV13 and TRBJ1-1): AAGVIQSPRHLIKEKRETATLKCYPIPRHDTVYWYQQGPGQDPQFLISFYEKMQSDKGSIPDRFSAQQFSDYHSELNMSSLELGDSALYFCASSARTGKSAEAFFGQGTRLTVV.

The genes are TRBV15 and TRBJ1-2; D might be TRBD1 (6 bases). The CDR3 has 16 amino acids. Germline CDR1 reads LNHNV; CDR2 reads YYDKDF (reference sequence). Deletions cut 5 bases from V and 0 bases from J, with 16 bases between. The CDR3 bases are TGTGCCACCAGCCCGGGGGGGGGCGGCGCTAACTATGGCTACACCTTC. Translating it yields CATSPGGGGANYGYTF.

This clone is a singleton in its sample. The chain employs TRBV2 and TRBJ2-2; TRBD2 might be the D (5 bases). CDR3 length: 16 amino acids. Per germline, CDR1 SNHLY and CDR2 FYNNEI. V was shortened by 4 bases and J by 6 bases, with 18 bases between the two germline ends. This CDR3 is CASSGRTAGKAGELFF. CDR3 nucleotide sequence: TGTGCCAGCAGTGGACGGACGGCCGGGAAGGCCGGGGAGCTGTTTTTT. The full variable domain, rest sourced from reference TRBV2 and TRBJ2-2, is EPEVTQTPSHQVTQMGQEVILRCVPISNHLYFYWYRQILGQKVEFLVSFYNNEISEKSEIFDDQFSVERPDGSNFTLKIRSTKLEDSAMYFCASSGRTAGKAGELFFGEGSRLTVL.

Points on this clone: Sequence at one end of the junction differs from germline and may be a read error. The chain is built from TRBV10-3 and TRBJ2-1; 9 nucleotides align to TRBD2. In germline, CDR1 is ENHRY, CDR2 SYGVKD. The CDR3 is made up of 15 amino acids. This CDR3 is CAISEAGGPYNEQLF. CDR3 DNA sequence: TGTGCCATCAGTGAGGCGGGGGGGCCCTACAATGAGCAGCTCTTC.

The chain has TRBV11-2 and TRBJ1-6, with a tentative D call TRBD1 (6 bases). Germline V CDR1 and CDR2: SGHAT, FQNNGV. The ends were cut back, 5 bases at V and 14 bases at J, with 19 bases in the middle. The CDR3 spans 14 residues. CDR3 DNA sequence: TGTGCCAGCAGCGGCACAGGGACGACCGGCACCCTCCACTTT. Amino acid sequence: CASSGTGTTGTLHF.

This clone was counted once. The chain's CDR3 is CASSEAAGLVGYTF. The CDR3 DNA reads as TGTGCCAGCAGTGAAGCGGCAGGATTGGTCGGCTACACCTTC. The rearrangement joins TRBV6-1 to TRBJ1-2; D is undetermined. The germline gives CDR1 MNHNS, CDR2 SASEGT. V gave up 0 bases and J gave up 8 bases, with 13 bases separating them. CDR3 length: 14 amino acids.

The rearrangement links TRBV7-6 to TRBJ2-1; 8 nucleotides match TRBD1. Looked up from germline, CDR1 is SGHVS and CDR2 is FNYEAQ. This CDR3 is 16 amino acids long. Trimming removed 1 base from V and 5 bases from J; junction bases left unmatched: 7. CDR3 nucleotides: TGTGCCAGCAGCTTAGTCGTCGCAGGGGGCCACAATGAGCAGTTCTTC. Amino acid sequence: CASSLVVAGGHNEQFF.

This clone came up a few times. The chain uses TRBV6-1 and TRBJ2-3, with 7 bases matching TRBD2. With V trimmed by 4 bases and J by 5 bases, 15 bases remained unmatched. The CDR3 sequence is 17 residues long. CDR1 is MNHNS and CDR2 is SASEGT in the germline V gene. Here the CDR3 reads CASSGVPKGGWVDTQYF. Written as DNA, the CDR3 is TGTGCCAGCAGTGGGGTCCCTAAGGGAGGGTGGGTAGATACGCAGTATTTT.

The rearrangement uses TRBV6-5 and TRBJ2-7, with TRBD2 identical over 7 bases. This CDR3 is built from 15 residues. With V trimmed by 0 bases and J by 2 bases, 4 bases remained unmatched. Germline lookup yields CDR1 MNHEY and CDR2 SVGAGI. CDR3 coding DNA: TGTGCCAGCAGTTACTCCCGGGGGGATCCCTACGAGCAGTACTTC. This gives the protein CASSYSRGDPYEQYF.

Concerning this clone itself: The junction departs from germline at one end; a sequencing error may be responsible. The chain combines TRBV7-7 with TRBJ1-3; D possibly corresponds to TRBD1 (6 bases). The CDR3 consists of 13 residues. Germline values: CDR1 SSHAT, CDR2 FNYEAQ (reference sequence). CDR3 nucleotide sequence: TGTGCTAGCAGCCGGGACATAGGAAACACCATATATTTT. Translated, it gives CASSRDIGNTIYF.

The chain recombines TRBV6-6 with TRBJ2-5, with D uncertain. Trimming took off 0 bases at V and 5 bases at J, with 10 bases between the two ends. Germline V gives CDR1 MNHNY, CDR2 SVGAGI (reference sequence). The CDR3 extends over 14 amino acids. The CDR3 region has the DNA TGTGCCAGCAGTTACTCGAGCCGGTTGGAGACCCAGTACTTC. Translating it yields CASSYSSRLETQYF.

The V and J genes are TRBV19 and TRBJ2-5; TRBD1 matches at 9 bases. The CDR3 contains 15 residues. Germline CDR1 reads LNHDA; CDR2 reads SQIVND (reference sequence). Trimming took 5 bases from V and 5 from J; bases not matched to a gene: 9. The CDR3 loop is CASSRYRGRGETQYF. Here the CDR3 DNA reads TGTGCCAGTAGTCGGTACAGGGGGCGAGGGGAGACCCAGTACTTC.

The chain carries TRBV9 and TRBJ1-1; 7 bases match TRBD1. CDR3 length: 14 amino acids. Germline lookup yields CDR1 SGDLS and CDR2 YYNGEE. Trimming cost V 4 bases and J 2 bases; bases outside gene matches: 5. The CDR3 loop reads CASSPRQGNTEAFF. The CDR3 bases are TGTGCCAGCAGCCCCAGACAGGGAAACACTGAAGCTTTCTTT.

In this sample, this clone turned up a few times. The V gene is TRBV6-5, the J gene TRBJ1-3; D uncertain. CDR1 is MNHEY and CDR2 is SVGAGI in the germline V gene. The CDR3 spans 13 residues. V gave up 2 bases and J gave up 4 bases, with 6 bases separating them. The CDR3 sequence is CASSYSTGNTIYF. The CDR3 DNA sequence: TGTGCCAGCAGTTACAGTACAGGAAACACCATATATTTT.

This clone was seen once. The genes are TRBV5-6 and TRBJ1-1, with 7 bases lining up with TRBD1. The CDR3 extends over 15 amino acids. In germline, CDR1 is SGHDT, CDR2 YYEEEE. Unmatched junction bases numbered 7, after V lost 0 bases and J lost 5 bases. The DNA for the CDR3 is TGTGCCAGCAGCTTGGGTGACAGGGCGCGGACTGAAGCTTTCTTT. It specifies CASSLGDRARTEAFF.

The CDR3 region is CASSRPGLAGRNTGELFF. CDR3 nucleotides: TGTGCCAGCAGTCGACCGGGACTAGCGGGGCGAAACACCGGGGAGCTGTTTTTT. J is TRBJ2-2 and V is TRBV13, with 13 nucleotides matching TRBD2. Germline V CDR1 and CDR2: PRHDT, FYEKMQ (reference sequence). The V and J ends lost 6 bases and 2 bases, in that order; junction bases with no gene match: 9. This CDR3 region has 18 residues. Variable domain in full (rest from reference TRBV13 and TRBJ2-2): AAGVIQSPRHLIKEKRETATLKCYPIPRHDTVYWYQQGPGQDPQFLISFYEKMQSDKGSIPDRFSAQQFSDYHSELNMSSLELGDSALYFCASSRPGLAGRNTGELFFGEGSRLTVL.

V gene TRBV2 combines with J gene TRBJ2-7; D is ambiguous. Trimming cost V 7 bases and J 2 bases, with 9 bases left between them. This CDR3 has 12 residues. The germline V gene has CDR1 SNHLY and CDR2 FYNNEI. The CDR3: CASILIPYEQYF. The CDR3 nucleotides are TGTGCCAGCATTCTTATTCCCTACGAGCAGTACTTC.

This chain connects TRBV5-1 to TRBJ2-1, with 7 bases identical to TRBD1. Germline V gene lookup returns CDR1 SGHRS and CDR2 YFSETQ. With 0 bases clipped from V and 6 bases from J, the junction kept 6 bases outside the gene matches. This CDR3 is 15 amino acids long. CDR3 region: CASSLGAGGGNEQFF. As DNA, the CDR3 is TGCGCCAGCAGCTTGGGGGCAGGGGGTGGCAATGAGCAGTTCTTC.

The DNA for the CDR3 is TGTGCCAGCAGCCGATCGCTAGCGGGGAAGCAGTTCTTC. Its protein product is CASSRSLAGKQFF. The chain employs TRBV7-2 and TRBJ2-1; 9 nucleotides line up with TRBD2. Germline loops: CDR1 SGHTA, CDR2 FQGNSA. This CDR3 has 13 amino acids. The V and J ends lost 5 bases and 11 bases, in that order; junction bases with no gene match: 7.